This T cell receptor beta chain was profiled in a study of Ad26.COV2.S vaccination and SARS-CoV-2 variants. General study findings and limits: Post-vaccination breadth of spike-specific CD8+ and CD4+ T cell responses was reportedly substantial. Those who received the vaccine showed greater spike-specific TCR breadth than those given placebo.

The treatment here: some 19 received Ad26.COV2.S at low or high dose, single or two shots; roughly five received placebo; per-sample allocation not given. Each sample was drawn 63 days after the first injection (of vaccine or placebo). In the case of this clone: Its matching antigen is unknown.

Data came from immunoSEQ multiplex PCR; TCRdb stores just in-frame clones and leaves some out. This table holds more than 400,000 clones, about 90% found once. Germline-derived CDR1 and CDR2 are DFQATT and SNEGSKA (reference sequence). This CDR3 has 15 amino acids. The V end lost 3 bases, the J end lost 2 bases, and 15 bases lay between the germline ends. This TCR was sampled from a person between 18 and 65 years old who received the Ad26.COV2.S COVID-19 vaccine or a placebo. The sequencing used peripheral blood, collected in a trial of Ad26.COV2.S vaccine versus placebo. The rearrangement joins TRBV20-1 to TRBJ2-3; D may correspond to TRBD1 or TRBD2 (5 bases each). CDR3 loop: CSASDGTGYTDTQYF. The CDR3 region has the DNA TGCAGTGCTAGTGACGGGACGGGATACACAGATACGCAGTATTTT.